The present TCR beta chain was sequenced within a study of identical twins. The CDR3 runs to 16 residues. Germline values: CDR1 MDHEN, CDR2 SYDVKM. V lost 7 bases to trimming and J lost 6 bases; unmatched junction nucleotides: 16. TCRdb fed the 5' RACE reads into MiXCR, producing one record per CDR3 protein. The sample lists around 280,000 distinct CDR3 sequences, 8% to 9% seen once, with over 2% in the top ten. The same data also contributed to another study, on yellow fever vaccine responses in identical twins.

The sample taken for sequencing was memory (CD45RO+) T cells sorted from blood. This rearrangement joins TRBV28 to TRBJ2-7; TRBD2 matches at 9 bases. The source of this sequence is a woman aged 18-30 years in good health. Here the CDR3 reads CASTPAGGRAGVEQYF. CDR3 nucleotides: TGTGCCAGCACCCCGGCCGGCGGGAGGGCCGGGGTCGAGCAGTACTTC.